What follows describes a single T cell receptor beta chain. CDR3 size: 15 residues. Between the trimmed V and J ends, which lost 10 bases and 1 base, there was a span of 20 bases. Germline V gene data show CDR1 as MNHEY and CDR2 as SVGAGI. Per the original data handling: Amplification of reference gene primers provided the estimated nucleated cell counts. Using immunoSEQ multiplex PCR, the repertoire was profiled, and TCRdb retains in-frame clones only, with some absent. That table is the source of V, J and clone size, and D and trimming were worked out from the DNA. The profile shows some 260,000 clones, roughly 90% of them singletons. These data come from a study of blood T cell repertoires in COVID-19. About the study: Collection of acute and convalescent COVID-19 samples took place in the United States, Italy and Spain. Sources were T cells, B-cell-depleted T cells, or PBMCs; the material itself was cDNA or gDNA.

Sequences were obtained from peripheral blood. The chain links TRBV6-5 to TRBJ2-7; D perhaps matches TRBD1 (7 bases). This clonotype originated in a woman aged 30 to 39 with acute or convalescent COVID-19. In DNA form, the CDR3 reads TGTGCCACCCGAAGGGGGCAGGGGGGTTCCTACGAGCAGTACTTC. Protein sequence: CATRRGQGGSYEQYF.